The rows below give T cell receptor beta chains drawn from one sample of a study of T-cell memory formation after mild COVID-19. TCRdb used MiXCR to reprocess the 5' RACE reads, holding one entry per CDR3 protein. In the table there are tens of thousands of distinct CDR3 sequences, 10% to 15% of which are singletons. The sequenced sample consisted of PBMCs or a T cell subset sorted from them (not recorded which). These TCRs come from an adult woman who had mild COVID-19 (a few samples of this study predate the infection). Cell type and time point are not known. The CDR3 runs from the conserved cysteine through the conserved F or W. The D gene is left open where the match is weak. Size is omitted from some rows. Given values are once, few, many or a class for expanded clones.

size	V	J	D	CDR3	DNA
few	TRBV4-3	TRBJ2-7	.	CASSQSSVGAGYEQYF	TGCGCCAGCAGCCAAAGTTCCGTGGGAGCAGGCTACGAGCAGTACTTC
.	TRBV12-3/TRBV12-4	TRBJ2-3	.	CASRDGGTQYF	TGTGCCAGCAGAGACGGCGGTACGCAGTATTTT
few	TRBV7-9	TRBJ2-2	.	CASSFPTGELFF	TGTGCCAGCAGCTTTCCCACCGGGGAGCTGTTTTTT
.	TRBV15	TRBJ1-4	TRBD1	CATSGMGQGDEKLFF	TGTGCCACCAGCGGGATGGGACAGGGAGATGAAAAACTGTTTTTT
few	TRBV9	TRBJ1-2	.	CASSVAGSEYGYTF	TGTGCCAGCAGCGTAGCCGGGTCCGAGTATGGCTACACCTTC
few	TRBV5-1	TRBJ1-1	.	CASSSDSTGAFF	TGCGCCAGCAGCTCCGACTCTACGGGGGCTTTCTTT
.	TRBV5-1	TRBJ1-4	.	CASSSWGATNEKLFF	TGCGCCAGCAGCAGCTGGGGGGCGACTAATGAAAAACTGTTTTTT
.	TRBV6-4	TRBJ2-1	.	CASSHSRSSYNEQFF	TGTGCCAGCAGTCACTCGAGGAGCTCCTACAATGAGCAGTTCTTC
.	TRBV7-9	TRBJ2-7	TRBD1	CASSLGRQGAYVYEQYF	TGTGCCAGCAGCTTAGGGAGGCAGGGGGCTTACGTGTACGAGCAGTACTTC
few	TRBV29-1	TRBJ2-1	.	CSVEGTSTGPPTGGWQFF	TGCAGCGTTGAAGGGACCTCGACAGGGCCCCCGACGGGAGGGTGGCAGTTCTTC
few	TRBV7-2	TRBJ1-1	.	CASSAYAEYTEAFF	TGTGCCAGCAGCGCATACGCGGAGTACACTGAAGCTTTCTTT
many	TRBV4-3	TRBJ2-7	TRBD2	CASSSQTWDRTSGIGEQYF	TGCGCCAGCAGCTCTCAAACCTGGGACCGGACTAGCGGGATAGGGGAGCAGTACTTC
few	TRBV7-9	TRBJ2-5	.	CASSPRLSGDQETQYF	TGTGCCAGCAGCCCAAGATTATCGGGGGACCAAGAGACCCAGTACTTC
.	TRBV5-1	TRBJ2-3	.	CASSLAAATSTDTQYF	TGCGCCAGCAGCTTGGCTGCAGCCACTAGCACAGATACGCAGTATTTT
few	TRBV29-1	TRBJ2-1	.	CSVDAGHNEQFF	TGCAGCGTTGATGCAGGGCACAATGAGCAGTTCTTC
.	TRBV7-6	TRBJ2-1	.	CASSLESTYNEQFF	TGTGCCAGCAGCTTAGAAAGCACCTACAATGAGCAGTTCTTC
.	TRBV7-9	TRBJ2-1	TRBD2	CASSLGNSGRAYNEQFF	TGTGCCAGCAGCTTGGGGAATAGCGGGAGGGCCTACAATGAGCAGTTCTTC
.	TRBV27	TRBJ1-1	.	CASSLSRTTEAFF	TGTGCCAGCAGTTTAAGCAGGACCACTGAAGCTTTCTTT
few	TRBV7-6	TRBJ1-1	TRBD1	CASSTALGTGPNTEAFF	TGTGCCAGCAGCACTGCGTTAGGGACAGGGCCGAACACTGAAGCTTTCTTT
.	TRBV24-1	TRBJ2-2	.	CATSAPNTGELFF	TGTGCCACCAGCGCCCCCAACACCGGGGAGCTGTTTTTT
.	TRBV5-6	TRBJ2-1	.	CASSWGLYNEQFF	TGTGCCAGCAGCTGGGGACTTTACAATGAGCAGTTCTTC
.	TRBV6-5	TRBJ1-2	.	CASSKDRANYGYTF	TGTGCCAGCAGTAAGGACAGAGCTAACTATGGCTACACCTTC
few	TRBV5-1	TRBJ2-7	TRBD2	CASSFSSGGYEQYF	TGCGCCAGCAGCTTTTCTAGCGGGGGTTACGAGCAGTACTTC
many	TRBV12-3/TRBV12-4	TRBJ2-1	TRBD2	CASSPLGGYNEQFF	TGTGCCAGCAGTCCCCTGGGGGGGTACAATGAGCAGTTCTTC
few	TRBV10-3	TRBJ2-1	TRBD2	CAISESTSGLEQFF	TGTGCCATCAGTGAGTCAACTAGCGGCCTTGAGCAGTTCTTC
few	TRBV9	TRBJ2-1	.	CASSGIELFF	TGTGCCAGCAGCGGGATCGAGCTCTTCTTC
.	TRBV6-5	TRBJ2-5	.	CASRQSGQQETQYF	TGTGCCAGCAGGCAATCGGGCCAACAAGAGACCCAGTACTTC
few	TRBV13	TRBJ2-2	.	CASSSVWGMAGELFF	TGTGCCAGCAGCTCCGTGTGGGGTATGGCCGGGGAGCTGTTTTTT
few	TRBV5-1	TRBJ1-1	.	CASSLVGVEAFF	TGCGCCAGCAGCTTGGTCGGTGTTGAAGCTTTCTTT
few	TRBV7-9	TRBJ2-1	.	CASSGETSAYNEQFF	TGTGCCAGCAGCGGCGAAACTAGTGCCTACAATGAGCAGTTCTTC
.	TRBV4-2	TRBJ1-5	.	CASSQEGTDNQPQHF	TGTGCCAGCAGCCAAGAGGGAACGGACAATCAGCCCCAGCATTTT
many	TRBV5-1	TRBJ1-1	.	CASRIGDTEAFF	TGCGCCAGCCGAATAGGGGACACTGAAGCTTTCTTT
.	TRBV20-1	TRBJ2-7	TRBD1	CSARFTRTGDWHEQYF	TGCAGTGCTCGCTTCACCCGGACAGGGGATTGGCACGAGCAGTACTTC
few	TRBV9	TRBJ2-1	TRBD2	CASSHALAGGREQFF	TGTGCCAGCAGCCACGCACTAGCGGGAGGTCGCGAGCAGTTCTTC
.	TRBV9	TRBJ2-7	.	CASSVGDTLREQYF	TGTGCCAGCAGCGTAGGAGACACCCTTCGCGAGCAGTACTTC
.	TRBV6-1	TRBJ2-3	.	CASSSGASTDTQYF	TGTGCCAGCAGCTCAGGGGCGAGCACAGATACGCAGTATTTT
few	TRBV5-1	TRBJ2-7	.	CASSSLGDGSSYEQYF	TGCGCCAGCAGCTCCCTGGGGGACGGGAGCTCCTACGAGCAGTACTTC
.	TRBV2	TRBJ2-2	.	CASRGPMFSGELFF	TGTGCCAGCAGAGGTCCTATGTTCTCCGGGGAGCTGTTTTTT
few	TRBV9	TRBJ2-2	.	CASSVHAATGELFF	TGTGCCAGCAGCGTACATGCAGCCACCGGGGAGCTGTTTTTT
.	TRBV27	TRBJ2-1	.	CASTTIAAYNEQFF	TGTGCCAGCACCACGATAGCGGCGTACAATGAGCAGTTCTTC
few	TRBV7-9	TRBJ2-7	TRBD1	CASSIQGAAYEQYF	TGTGCCAGCAGCATACAGGGGGCTGCCTACGAGCAGTACTTC
few	TRBV7-8	TRBJ2-5	TRBD1	CASSLRDRGYKETQYF	TGTGCCAGCAGCCTGCGGGACAGGGGGTATAAAGAGACCCAGTACTTC
many	TRBV11-2	TRBJ2-5	.	CASSLDPWVPAESGVETQYF	TGTGCCAGCAGCTTAGATCCATGGGTGCCGGCGGAAAGCGGCGTGGAGACCCAGTACTTC
few	TRBV6-5	TRBJ2-7	.	CASSTSTAPTYEQYF	TGTGCCAGCAGTACCTCGACAGCCCCTACCTACGAGCAGTACTTC
few	TRBV4-1	TRBJ2-5	TRBD1	CATSDRANGWQETQYF	TGCGCCACCTCGGACAGGGCCAACGGTTGGCAAGAGACCCAGTACTTC